What follows are 31 T cell receptor beta chains derived from one specimen sequenced in a study of cytomegalovirus exposure and HLA in healthy donors. This table comes from immunoSEQ multiplex PCR, and its TCRdb copy is limited to in-frame clones, with some not included. Of about 360,000 clones listed, roughly 88% are singletons. Source material: PBMCs. The receptors were sampled from a woman younger than 30 in good health and CMV-seronegative.

The chain combines TRBV7-8 with TRBJ1-4; maybe TRBD1 (6 bases). This CDR3 spans 16 amino acids. The V end lost 3 bases, the J end lost 0 bases, and 11 bases lay between the germline ends. Per the germline V gene, CDR1 is SGHVS and CDR2 is FQNEAQ. DNA of the CDR3: TGTGCCAGCAGCTTCGACAGGAGGACAACTAATGAAAAACTGTTTTTT. This translates into CASSFDRRTTNEKLFF. The full variable domain, its missing parts supplied by reference TRBV7-8 and TRBJ1-4, is GAGVSQSPRYKVAKRGQDVALRCDPISGHVSLFWYQQALGQGPEFLTYFQNEAQLDKSGLPSDRFFAERPEGSVSTLKIQRTQQEDSAVYLCASSFDRRTTNEKLFFGSGTQLSVL.

This clone was seen a handful of times. The CDR3 region has the DNA TGTGCCAGCAGTTTAGGGGACACACCCCTCCACTTT. It codes for CASSLGDTPLHF. The rearrangement links TRBV28 to TRBJ1-6; D is perhaps TRBD1 (6 bases). Trimming removed 2 bases at V and 11 bases at J, with 7 bases between. Germline V CDR1 and CDR2: MDHEN, SYDVKM. This CDR3 has 12 amino acids.

V is TRBV14 and J is TRBJ1-2; 7 bases match TRBD1. The CDR3 consists of 16 residues. Germline V gene data show CDR1 as SGHDN and CDR2 as FVKESK. Trimming took 3 bases from V and 8 from J; bases not matched to a gene: 15. In nucleotides, the CDR3 is TGTGCCAGCAGCCACGACAGACAGGGACCTGGAGAAGGCTACACCTTC. This gives the protein CASSHDRQGPGEGYTF.

This clone was observed a few times. CDR3 amino acids: CASSFLSGGKAFF. The CDR3, as DNA: TGCGCCAGCAGCTTCTTATCGGGGGGAAAAGCTTTCTTT. The chain recombines TRBV5-1 with TRBJ1-1; a possible D gene is TRBD1 (5 bases). Per the germline V gene, CDR1 is SGHRS and CDR2 is YFSETQ. V lost 2 bases to trimming and J lost 9 bases, with 14 bases between them. The CDR3 runs 13 residues.

The V call is TRBV2, the J call TRBJ1-6; TRBD1 might be the D (6 bases). Between the trimmed V and J ends, which lost 4 bases and 7 bases, there was a span of 17 bases. The CDR3 is made up of 16 amino acids. Germline V gene sequence: CDR1 SNHLY, CDR2 FYNNEI. This CDR3 reads CASSASPGDRNSPLHF. In DNA form, the CDR3 reads TGTGCCAGCAGTGCGAGTCCAGGGGATAGGAATTCACCCCTCCACTTT.

V usage is TRBV4-2 and J usage is TRBJ1-1; possibly TRBD1 for D (5 bases). CDR1 LGHNA and CDR2 YNFKEQ come from the germline V gene. The CDR3 extends over 17 amino acids. V was trimmed by 0 bases and J by 0 bases, leaving 14 bases between them. The CDR3 DNA reads TGTGCCAGCAGCCAAGATCTCGCCAGGGCTGTGAACACTGAAGCTTTCTTT. Protein product: CASSQDLARAVNTEAFF.

The chain combines TRBV28 with TRBJ1-2, with 9 nucleotides matching TRBD1. Germline V lookup: CDR1 MDHEN, CDR2 SYDVKM. The ends lost 8 bases at V and 3 bases at J; junction bases unmatched: 16. This CDR3 region has 17 residues. CDR3 coding DNA: TGTGCCAGCCAAAGCTTCGAGGGGACAGGGATTCACTATGGCTACACCTTC. It codes for CASQSFEGTGIHYGYTF.

The chain uses TRBV5-1 and TRBJ2-5, with D tentatively TRBD2 (5 bases). V was trimmed by 1 base and J by 4 bases, leaving 14 bases between them. The germline CDR1 and CDR2 sequences are SGHRS and YFSETQ. The CDR3 is 15 residues long. The CDR3 loop reads CASSLRPGRGETQYF. In DNA, the CDR3 is TGCGCCAGCAGCTTGCGGCCGGGGAGAGGAGAGACCCAGTACTTC.

This clone has only one observation. The chain is built from TRBV6-5 and TRBJ2-2; 8 bases are a match to TRBD2. V trimming: 7 bases; J trimming: 7 bases; junction bases outside the gene matches: 11. Germline values: CDR1 MNHEY, CDR2 SVGAGI. This CDR3 contains 15 residues. CDR3 region: CASTSGGEEGGELFF. CDR3 coding DNA: TGTGCCAGCACCTCGGGAGGGGAAGAGGGCGGGGAGCTGTTTTTT.

This chain joins TRBV28 and TRBJ2-5, with 9 nucleotides matching TRBD1. The CDR3 runs 16 residues. Looked up from germline, CDR1 is MDHEN and CDR2 is SYDVKM. After removal of 3 bases from V and 5 bases from J, the junction contained 10 bases not matched to a gene. CDR3 amino acids: CASSFLQGAPVETQYF. The CDR3 DNA reads as TGTGCCAGCAGTTTCCTACAGGGGGCGCCGGTGGAGACCCAGTACTTC.

This clone was counted once. The gene calls are TRBV28 and TRBJ1-5; 9 nucleotides match TRBD1. Trimming at V came to 6 bases and at J to 0 bases, leaving 9 bases not matched to a gene. In germline, CDR1 is MDHEN, CDR2 SYDVKM. The CDR3 loop spans 17 amino acids. The DNA for the CDR3 is TGTGCCAGCAGCATACAGGGGGCGAGGAATAGCAATCAGCCCCAGCATTTT. Residues: CASSIQGARNSNQPQHF.

The gene calls are TRBV6-5 and TRBJ2-7; maybe TRBD2 (6 bases). The CDR3 covers 13 residues. V lost 6 bases to trimming and J lost 6 bases, with 15 bases between them. CDR1 and CDR2 (germline): MNHEY, SVGAGI. The CDR3 sequence: CASSATGDLEQYF. The CDR3 DNA follows: TGTGCCAGCAGCGCCACGGGGGATCTCGAGCAGTACTTC.

The rearrangement joins TRBV28 to TRBJ1-5, with 9 bases aligning to TRBD1. The V gene end was trimmed by 5 bases and the J gene end by 4 bases; junction bases not matched to a gene: 6. The CDR3 runs 15 residues. The germline V gene has CDR1 MDHEN and CDR2 SYDVKM. The CDR3 bases are TGTGCCAGCAGTAAAAGCGGACAGGGGAATCAGCCCCAGCATTTT. Translating it yields CASSKSGQGNQPQHF.

V gene TRBV7-2 combines with J gene TRBJ1-1; D might be TRBD1 (5 bases). The germline V gene encodes CDR1 SGHTA and CDR2 FQGNSA. V dropped 6 bases and J dropped 7 bases, with 9 bases sitting between them. The length of the CDR3 is 11 residues. The CDR3 bases are TGTGCCAGCAGTAACACAGGTGAAGCTTTCTTT. Translated: CASSNTGEAFF. Filled out from reference TRBV7-2 and TRBJ1-1, the complete variable domain reads GAGVSQSPSNKVTEKGKDVELRCDPISGHTALYWYRQSLGQGLEFLIYFQGNSAPDKSGLPSDRFSAERTGGSVSTLTIQRTQQEDSAVYLCASSNTGEAFFGQGTRLTVV.

The rearrangement joins TRBV7-9 to TRBJ1-1, with D hard to call. The CDR3 extends over 15 amino acids. V was trimmed by 5 bases and J by 0 bases, leaving 13 bases between them. Germline assignment: CDR1 SEHNR and CDR2 FQNEAQ (reference sequence). CDR3 in amino acids: CASSPRFDVNTEAFF. Written as DNA, the CDR3 is TGTGCCAGCAGCCCTAGGTTCGATGTGAACACTGAAGCTTTCTTT.

The chain uses TRBV2 and TRBJ2-4; tentatively, D is TRBD2 (6 bases). Trimming shortened V by 6 bases and J by 14 bases, and 17 bases separated the two germline ends. The V gene's germline CDR1 is SNHLY and CDR2 FYNNEI. The CDR3 is made up of 12 amino acids. CDR3: CASRRSLAEEYF. For the CDR3, the DNA is TGTGCCAGCAGGCGATCCTTAGCGGAAGAGTACTTC.

The V gene is TRBV30, the J gene TRBJ2-7; TRBD2 might be the D (6 bases). The germline V gene has CDR1 GTSNPN and CDR2 SVGIG (reference sequence). The V gene lost 2 bases and the J gene lost 1 base, with 12 bases spanning the gap. This CDR3 region has 14 residues. This CDR3 reads CAWSTGGVSYEQYF. The CDR3 nucleotides read TGTGCCTGGAGTACAGGAGGGGTGTCCTACGAGCAGTACTTC.

The V call is TRBV14, the J call TRBJ2-5; 10 bases map to TRBD2. The CDR3 runs 18 residues. V was pared by 3 bases and J by 5 bases, with 15 bases of the junction left unmatched. The V gene's germline CDR1 is SGHDN and CDR2 FVKESK. DNA for the CDR3: TGTGCCAGCAGCCACCGAGCGGCTAGCGGGAGAGTGGGGGAGACCCAGTACTTC. This sequence encodes CASSHRAASGRVGETQYF.

V is TRBV4-1 and J is TRBJ1-5; TRBD1 is a possible D gene (6 bases). Germline-derived CDR1 and CDR2 are MGHRA and YSYEKL. The V and J ends lost 0 bases and 5 bases respectively, with 20 bases between them. The CDR3 runs to 18 residues. The CDR3: CASSQETPAGVLYQPQHF. In nucleotides, the CDR3 is TGCGCCAGCAGCCAAGAAACCCCCGCAGGGGTACTATATCAGCCCCAGCATTTT.

The V call is TRBV28, the J call TRBJ2-7, with unresolved D. CDR1 is MDHEN and CDR2 is SYDVKM in the germline V gene. The V end lost 5 bases, the J end lost 0 bases, and 14 bases lay between the germline ends. There are 15 residues in the CDR3. DNA for the CDR3: TGTGCCAGCAGTCCAACCCTTTACAGCTCCTACGAGCAGTACTTC. Translated, it gives CASSPTLYSSYEQYF.

The chain uses TRBV15 and TRBJ2-3; TRBD2 aligns across 7 bases. CDR1 and CDR2 from the germline V gene are LNHNV and YYDKDF (reference sequence). Trimming took 0 bases from V and 10 from J; bases not matched to a gene: 7. This CDR3 spans 14 amino acids. The CDR3 sequence is CATSRDKEAGAQYF. DNA for the CDR3: TGTGCCACCAGCAGAGATAAAGAGGCGGGAGCGCAGTATTTT.

The CDR3 bases are TGTGCCAGCAGCGTAGAAGGGAGGGATGGAAAACTGTTTTTT. This sequence encodes CASSVEGRDGKLFF. The chain has TRBV9 and TRBJ1-4, with no clear D. Germline values: CDR1 SGDLS, CDR2 YYNGEE. V gave up 0 bases and J gave up 10 bases, with 13 bases separating them. There are 14 residues in the CDR3.

The chain uses TRBV19 and TRBJ2-7, with a possible D match to TRBD1 (5 bases). The germline gives CDR1 LNHDA, CDR2 SQIVND (reference sequence). The V and J ends lost 1 base and 3 bases respectively, with 7 bases between them. This CDR3 has 13 residues. CDR3 nucleotide sequence: TGTGCCAGTAGTATAGGGACACTCTACGAGCAGTACTTC. This gives the protein CASSIGTLYEQYF.

The V and J genes are TRBV6-1 and TRBJ2-1; D not certain. This CDR3 is 16 amino acids long. CDR1 and CDR2 (germline): MNHNS, SASEGT. V gave up 1 base and J gave up 1 base, with 11 bases separating them. For the CDR3, the DNA is TGTGCCAGCAGTGAAGGAAAACTACTTTCCTACAATGAGCAGTTCTTC. It translates to CASSEGKLLSYNEQFF.

In this sample, this clone turned up once. The chain is built from TRBV27 and TRBJ2-7; 9 nucleotides line up with TRBD1. Germline V lookup: CDR1 MNHEY, CDR2 SMNVEV (reference sequence). The CDR3 spans 16 residues. The trim removed 1 base at V and 1 base at J, leaving 5 bases unmatched. For the CDR3, the DNA is TGTGCCAGCAGTTTATTGGGGACAGGGAATTCCTACGAGCAGTACTTC. Translated, it gives CASSLLGTGNSYEQYF.

The chain recombines TRBV28 with TRBJ1-5; tentatively, D is TRBD1 (6 bases). Per the germline V gene, CDR1 is MDHEN and CDR2 is SYDVKM. The CDR3 is 15 residues long. Trimming took 7 bases from V and 1 from J, leaving 14 bases between them. Here the CDR3 DNA reads TGTGCCAGCAAGCTACAGGGATCAAGCAATCAGCCCCAGCATTTT. Amino acids: CASKLQGSSNQPQHF.

The V and J genes are TRBV2 and TRBJ2-5; D remains ambiguous. The CDR3 runs to 13 residues. Between the trimmed V and J ends, which lost 7 bases and 2 bases, there was a span of 11 bases. The V gene's germline CDR1 is SNHLY and CDR2 FYNNEI. The CDR3 loop reads CASKPSIQETQYF. CDR3 sequence (DNA): TGTGCCAGCAAACCGAGCATACAAGAGACCCAGTACTTC.

This clone has just one count. The rearrangement links TRBV2 to TRBJ2-5; 11 nucleotides match TRBD2. This CDR3 contains 14 residues. Trimming removed 7 bases from V and 7 bases from J; junction bases left unmatched: 8. Germline CDR1 reads SNHLY; CDR2 reads FYNNEI. The CDR3 bases are TGTGCCAGCATCGGTAGCGGGGGGGCCGGGACCCAGTACTTC. Protein: CASIGSGGAGTQYF.

This chain uses TRBV4-1 with TRBJ1-2; no reliable D call. Germline V gene data show CDR1 as MGHRA and CDR2 as YSYEKL. The CDR3 spans 14 residues. The V end was cut by 5 bases, the J end by 6 bases, with 16 bases between. The CDR3 sequence is CASSSSRAFDGYTF. In nucleotides, the CDR3 is TGCGCCAGCAGCTCTTCCCGAGCGTTTGATGGCTACACCTTC.

Of note for this clone: The sample contains more than one DNA sequence encoding this CDR3. The chain combines TRBV6-5 with TRBJ2-7; TRBD1 might be the D (6 bases). Looked up from germline, CDR1 is MNHEY and CDR2 is SVGAGI. V lost 2 bases to trimming and J lost 3 bases, with 8 bases between them. CDR3 size: 13 residues. The CDR3 is CASSYGQLYEQYF. The DNA for the CDR3 is TGTGCCAGCAGTTACGGACAGCTCTACGAGCAGTACTTC.

The chain couples TRBV28 to TRBJ1-2, with TRBD1 as a possible D gene (6 bases). Germline V gene sequence: CDR1 MDHEN, CDR2 SYDVKM. There are 14 residues in the CDR3. Trimming pared 6 bases from V and 4 bases from J, leaving 15 bases between. The CDR3 protein is CASRQPDRIYGYTF. CDR3 sequence (DNA): TGTGCCAGCAGGCAACCGGACAGAATCTATGGCTACACCTTC.